This T cell receptor (beta chain) came from a study of CD8 T cells in Susac syndrome. The germline V and J ends were trimmed by 5 bases and 0 bases, with 8 bases remaining between them. Germline V CDR1 and CDR2: DFQATT, SNEGSKA (reference sequence). This CDR3 spans 13 amino acids. With random hexamers, 0.5 to 1 ug RNA was reverse transcribed. immunoSEQ multiplex PCR amplified TCR beta CDR3 across 54 Vbeta, 13 Jbeta. Each CDR3 protein is one row after TCRdb ran MiXCR on the immunoSEQ multiplex PCR reads. The data hold tens of thousands of distinct CDR3 sequences, with more than 85% observed a single time. CD8+ and CD4+ T cells circulating in blood were sequenced for TCR beta.

Material for sequencing was CD8+ T cells from PBMCs. The receptor was isolated from a human donor with multiple sclerosis. This chain links TRBV20-1 with TRBJ2-4; the D gene could be TRBD1 or TRBD2 (6 bases each). CDR3 region: CSARGLAKNIQYF. DNA of the CDR3: TGCAGTGCTCGGGGGCTAGCCAAAAACATTCAGTACTTC.